Below are 9 T cell receptor beta chains sequenced from a single sample in a study of CD8+CD57+ T cells in acquired aplastic anemia. Profiles of TCR beta VDJ and CDR3 were generated from a genomic DNA template. In TCRdb, the reads were re-called with MiXCR into one record per CDR3 protein. The sample shows roughly 240,000 distinct CDR3 sequences, approximately 45% of them seen only once. Patients selected for sequencing had displayed CD8+CD57+ cell expansion by flow cytometry. Sequenced: sorted CD4+, CD8+, or CD8+CD57+ T cells (not recorded which) from PBMCs. The source is a human donor with aplastic anemia.

J is TRBJ2-5 and V is TRBV25-1; D not certain. Trimming shortened V by 3 bases and J by 1 base, and 12 bases separated the two germline ends. The V gene's germline CDR1 is MGHDK and CDR2 SYGVNS. The CDR3 runs to 15 residues. CDR3 sequence: CASSDFGRLQETQYF. For the CDR3, the DNA is TGTGCCAGCAGTGATTTTGGCAGACTCCAAGAGACCCAGTACTTC.

The CDR3 loop reads CSATDTNSPLHF. Written as DNA, the CDR3 is TGCAGTGCCACGGATACCAATTCACCCCTCCACTTT. The V and J genes are TRBV20-1 and TRBJ1-6; unclear D gene. CDR1 DFQATT and CDR2 SNEGSKA come from the germline V gene (reference sequence). The CDR3 spans 12 residues. The V gene lost 6 bases and the J gene lost 7 bases, with 10 bases spanning the gap.

This clonotype was detected ten times or more. The chain employs TRBV7-9 and TRBJ2-7, with D perhaps being TRBD1 or TRBD2 (6 bases each). CDR3 length: 16 residues. Germline CDR1 SEHNR, CDR2 FQNEAQ (reference sequence). Trimming removed 5 bases at V and 0 bases at J, with 17 bases between. As DNA, the CDR3 is TGTGCCAGCAGCCCCCACCAAGGGGGGAGCTCCTACGAGCAGTACTTC. Its translation is CASSPHQGGSSYEQYF.

The J gene is TRBJ2-7, the V gene TRBV19; D unresolved. This CDR3 has 13 amino acids. V lost 3 bases to trimming and J lost 5 bases, with 11 bases between them. Per the germline V gene, CDR1 is LNHDA and CDR2 is SQIVND (reference sequence). The CDR3 bases are TGTGCCAGTAGTATCATTTCGTTCCACGAGCAGTACTTC. Translating it yields CASSIISFHEQYF. The full variable domain, its missing parts supplied by reference TRBV19 and TRBJ2-7, is DGGITQSPKYLFRKEGQNVTLSCEQNLNHDAMYWYRQDPGQGLRLIYYSQIVNDFQKGDIAEGYSVSREKKESFPLTVTSAQKNPTAFYLCASSIISFHEQYFGPGTRLTVT.

At least ten counts were recorded for this clonotype. This chain connects TRBV20-1 to TRBJ2-1, with D unresolved. CDR3 length equals 12 residues. Germline CDR1 reads DFQATT; CDR2 reads SNEGSKA (reference sequence). Trimming removed 1 base at V and 5 bases at J, with 6 bases between. The CDR3 region is CSARVADNEQFF. CDR3 sequence (DNA): TGCAGTGCTAGAGTGGCGGACAATGAGCAGTTCTTC.

The rearrangement links TRBV30 to TRBJ1-2, with D possibly being TRBD1 (5 bases). V lost 8 bases and J 5 bases, leaving 18 bases between the germline ends. The germline CDR1 and CDR2 sequences are GTSNPN and SVGIG (reference sequence). The CDR3 length is 13 residues. This chain's CDR3 is CASRDPLLYGYTF. The CDR3 DNA reads TGTGCCAGTAGGGACCCCCTACTGTATGGCTACACCTTC.

V is TRBV9 and J is TRBJ2-3; D possibly corresponds to TRBD2 (5 bases). Germline loops: CDR1 SGDLS, CDR2 YYNGEE. This CDR3 has 14 amino acids. The germline V and J ends were trimmed by 3 bases and 6 bases, with 14 bases remaining between them. CDR3 in amino acids: CASSEGLASDTQYF. The CDR3 DNA sequence: TGTGCCAGCAGCGAAGGGCTAGCTTCGGATACGCAGTATTTT.

V usage is TRBV20-1 and J usage is TRBJ2-1; D is undetermined. The V gene's germline CDR1 is DFQATT and CDR2 SNEGSKA (reference sequence). Trimming removed 2 bases at V and 6 bases at J, with 14 bases between. The CDR3 covers 14 residues. CDR3: CSARSSLVLNEQFF. The CDR3 region has the DNA TGCAGTGCTAGATCAAGCCTCGTTCTCAATGAGCAGTTCTTC.

V gene TRBV6-9 combines with J gene TRBJ2-1; 8 bases map to TRBD1. CDR1 is MNHGY and CDR2 is SVAAGI in the germline V gene. Germline trimming cut 7 bases from V and 4 bases from J; bases unmatched to any gene: 12. The CDR3 loop spans 16 amino acids. The CDR3 spells CASTSTAGTGYNEQFF. DNA of the CDR3: TGTGCCAGCACTTCCACGGCCGGGACAGGATACAATGAGCAGTTCTTC.